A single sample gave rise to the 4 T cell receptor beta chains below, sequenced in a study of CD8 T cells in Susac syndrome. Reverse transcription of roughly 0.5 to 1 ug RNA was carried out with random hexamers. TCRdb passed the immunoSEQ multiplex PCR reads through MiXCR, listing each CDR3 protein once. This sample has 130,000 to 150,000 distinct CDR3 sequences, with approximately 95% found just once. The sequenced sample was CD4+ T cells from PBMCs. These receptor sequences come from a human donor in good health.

The CDR3 here is CASSSKTGTGLTNQPQHF. In DNA form, the CDR3 reads TGTGCCAGTAGTAGCAAAACCGGGACAGGGCTTACCAATCAGCCCCAGCATTTT. The chain joins TRBV19 to TRBJ1-5; TRBD1 agrees at 9 bases. The CDR3 runs 18 residues. The germline V gene has CDR1 LNHDA and CDR2 SQIVND (reference sequence). V dropped 4 bases and J dropped 3; count of bases not matched to a gene: 13.

The CDR3, as DNA: TGTGCCAGCAGTGGGACAGGGGCAGATACGCAGTATTTT. Translation gives CASSGTGADTQYF. This chain links TRBV25-1 with TRBJ2-3; 9 nucleotides agree with TRBD1. The germline gives CDR1 MGHDK, CDR2 SYGVNS. After removal of 4 bases from V and 4 bases from J, the junction contained 0 bases not matched to a gene. CDR3 length equals 13 residues. Full variable domain (remainder filled in from reference TRBV25-1 and TRBJ2-3): EADIYQTPRYLVIGTGKKITLECSQTMGHDKMYWYQQDPGMELHLIHYSYGVNSTEKGDLSSESTVSRIRTEHFPLTLESARPSHTSQYLCASSGTGADTQYFGPGTRLTVL.

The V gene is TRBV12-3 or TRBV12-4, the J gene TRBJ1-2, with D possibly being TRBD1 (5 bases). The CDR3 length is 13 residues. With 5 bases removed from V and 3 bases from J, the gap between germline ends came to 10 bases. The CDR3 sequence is CASSGDGYYGYTF. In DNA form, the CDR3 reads TGTGCCAGCAGTGGGGACGGATACTATGGCTACACCTTC.

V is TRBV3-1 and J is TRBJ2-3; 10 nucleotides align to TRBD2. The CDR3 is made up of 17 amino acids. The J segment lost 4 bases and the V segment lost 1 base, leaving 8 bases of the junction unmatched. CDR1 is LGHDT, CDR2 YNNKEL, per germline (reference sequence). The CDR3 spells CASSQVGLADGPDTQYF. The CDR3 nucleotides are TGTGCCAGCAGCCAAGTCGGACTAGCGGATGGGCCAGATACGCAGTATTTT.